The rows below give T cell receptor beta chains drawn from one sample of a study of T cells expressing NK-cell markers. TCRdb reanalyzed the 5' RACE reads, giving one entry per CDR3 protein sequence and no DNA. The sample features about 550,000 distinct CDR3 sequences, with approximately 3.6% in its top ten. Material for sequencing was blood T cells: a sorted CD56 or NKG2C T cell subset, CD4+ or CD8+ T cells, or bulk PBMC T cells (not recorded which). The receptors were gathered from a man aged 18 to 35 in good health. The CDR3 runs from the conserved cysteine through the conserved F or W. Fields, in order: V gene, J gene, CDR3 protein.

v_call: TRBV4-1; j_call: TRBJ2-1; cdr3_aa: CASSQDRGAGGEISRFF
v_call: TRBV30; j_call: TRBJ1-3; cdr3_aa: CAWSRGRSTGNTIYF
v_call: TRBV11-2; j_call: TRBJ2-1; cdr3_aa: CASSLDTDEQFF
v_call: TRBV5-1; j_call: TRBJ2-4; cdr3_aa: CASSPDRLLAKNIQYF
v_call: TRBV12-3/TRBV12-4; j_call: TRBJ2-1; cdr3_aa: CASSSAGGTFF
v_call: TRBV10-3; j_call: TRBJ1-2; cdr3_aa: CAISGSDSPTYGYTF
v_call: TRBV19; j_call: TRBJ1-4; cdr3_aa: CASSIPPGNEKLFF
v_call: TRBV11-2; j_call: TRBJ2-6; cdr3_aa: CASSSQIRGGISGANVLTF
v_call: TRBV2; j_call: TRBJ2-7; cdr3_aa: CASSERASGAYEQYF
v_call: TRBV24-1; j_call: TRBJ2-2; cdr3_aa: CATSDVFGETGELFF
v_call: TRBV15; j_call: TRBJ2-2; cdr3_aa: CATSANTGELFF
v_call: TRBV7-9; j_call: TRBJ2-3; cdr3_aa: CASSASWGLATDTQYF
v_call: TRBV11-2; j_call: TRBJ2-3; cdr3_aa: CASSLVWPSGLDTQYF
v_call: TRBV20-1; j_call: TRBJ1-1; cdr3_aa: CSARVLGTRDANTEAFF
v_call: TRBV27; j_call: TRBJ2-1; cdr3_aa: CASSLSRGRQTNEQFF
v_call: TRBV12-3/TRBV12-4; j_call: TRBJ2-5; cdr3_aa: CASSPSGAQETQYF
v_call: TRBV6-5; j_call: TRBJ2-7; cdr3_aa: CASSYSPSGNEQYF
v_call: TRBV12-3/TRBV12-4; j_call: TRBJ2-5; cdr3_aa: CASGLAGVETQYF
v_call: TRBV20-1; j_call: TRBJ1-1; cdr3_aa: CSAPGRDDTEAFF
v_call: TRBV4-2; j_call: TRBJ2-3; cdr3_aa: CASSQDTPTSGWDADTQYF
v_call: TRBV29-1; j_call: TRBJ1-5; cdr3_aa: CSVRTGIRDQPQHF
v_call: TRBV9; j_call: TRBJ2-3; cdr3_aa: CASSVVVAGGSDTQYF
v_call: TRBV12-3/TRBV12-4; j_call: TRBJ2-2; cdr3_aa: CASTLLVGAGELFF
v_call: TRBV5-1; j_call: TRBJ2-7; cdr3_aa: CASSSGTPYEQYF
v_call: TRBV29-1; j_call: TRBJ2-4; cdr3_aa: CSVEGTGYWAKNIQYF
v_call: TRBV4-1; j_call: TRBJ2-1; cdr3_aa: CASSQVFGGSPSLSSYNEQFF
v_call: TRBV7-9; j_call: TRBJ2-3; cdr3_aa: CASSQHGQGTDTQYF
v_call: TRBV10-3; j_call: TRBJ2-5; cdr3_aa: CAIRGTDGGTQYF
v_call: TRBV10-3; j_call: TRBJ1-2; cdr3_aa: CAISGQGGGYTF
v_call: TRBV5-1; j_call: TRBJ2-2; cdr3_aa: CASSLVERTVELFF
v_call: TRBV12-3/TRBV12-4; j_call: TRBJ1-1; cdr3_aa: CASSPRDGNTEAFF
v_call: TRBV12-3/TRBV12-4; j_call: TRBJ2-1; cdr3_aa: CASQRAGRGQFF
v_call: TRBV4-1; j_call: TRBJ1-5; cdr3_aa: CASSQDLGTKPNQPQHF
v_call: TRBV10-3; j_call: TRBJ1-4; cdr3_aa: CAISERGQVANEKLFF
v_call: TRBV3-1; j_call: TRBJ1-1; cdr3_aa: CASSQAELEAFF
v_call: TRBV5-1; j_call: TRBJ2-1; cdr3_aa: CASSLGLEGNEQFF
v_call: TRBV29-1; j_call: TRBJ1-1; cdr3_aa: CSAQAGAVSRTEAFF
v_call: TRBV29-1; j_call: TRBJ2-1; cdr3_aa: CSVTASGLVNEQFF
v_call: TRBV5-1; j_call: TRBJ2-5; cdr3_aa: CASSLRRAEETQYF
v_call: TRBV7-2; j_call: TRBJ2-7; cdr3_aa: CASKAEDSPLYEQYF
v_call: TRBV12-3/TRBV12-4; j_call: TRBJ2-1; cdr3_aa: CASYLSSYNEQFF
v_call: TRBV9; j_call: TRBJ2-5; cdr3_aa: CASSSRPSELEETQYF
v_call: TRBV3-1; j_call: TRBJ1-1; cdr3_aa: CASSLSGGVEAFF
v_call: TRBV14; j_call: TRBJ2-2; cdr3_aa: CASSHRGLNTGELFF
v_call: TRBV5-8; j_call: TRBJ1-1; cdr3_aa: CASSRRQGLAFF
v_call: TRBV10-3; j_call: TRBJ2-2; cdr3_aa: CAIKISGTKDTGELFF
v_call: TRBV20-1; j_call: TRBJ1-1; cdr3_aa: CSVNMGSWSTEAFF
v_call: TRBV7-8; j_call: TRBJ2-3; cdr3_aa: CASRTLAGVIMDTQYF
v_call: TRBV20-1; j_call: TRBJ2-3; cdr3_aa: CSARAQMNLRTDTQYF
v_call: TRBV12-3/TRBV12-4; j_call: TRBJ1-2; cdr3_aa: CASIGIGTYGYTF
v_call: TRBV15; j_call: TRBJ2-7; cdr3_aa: CATSGTRTDFIQQYF
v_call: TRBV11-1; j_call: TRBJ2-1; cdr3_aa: CASQRTLTHSTSYNEQFF